The 7 T cell receptor beta chains below come from one sample, sequenced in a study of beta chain features in type 1 diabetes. Study outcomes and limitations: Type 1 diabetes patients had moderately but significantly shorter TCRB CDR3s in all four CD4+ subsets.

No antigens are known for them. The whole isolated RNA underwent reverse transcription, so sequencing captured expressed TCRB transcripts. Assay used: immunoSEQ multiplex PCR; TCRdb lists only in-frame clones, some missing. The sample consists of about 710,000 clones, roughly an eighth of them appearing once. Sequencing was carried out using naive CD4+ T cells from blood. Receptors originate from a man aged 18 to 30 with type 1 diabetes.

This chain joins TRBV5-1 and TRBJ1-1; D is possibly TRBD1 (6 bases). Trimming stripped 1 base from V and 1 base from J, with 14 bases between. The CDR3 is 16 amino acids. Germline loops: CDR1 SGHRS, CDR2 YFSETQ. The CDR3 reads CASSLRDTQRNTEAFF. The CDR3 DNA reads TGCGCCAGCAGCTTGAGGGACACCCAACGGAACACTGAAGCTTTCTTT.

This clone has a handful of counts. CDR3 DNA sequence: TGTGCCAGCAGCTTAGCGGGGGCCCAGCATTTT. It specifies CASSLAGAQHF. The chain employs TRBV7-8 and TRBJ1-5; D may be TRBD1 (5 bases). The CDR3 is 11 amino acids. V gave up 0 bases and J gave up 11 bases, with 5 bases separating them. From germline, CDR1 is SGHVS and CDR2 FQNEAQ.

The V and J genes are TRBV11-2 and TRBJ1-5; no reliable D call. This CDR3 comprises 12 residues. Per the germline V gene, CDR1 is SGHAT and CDR2 is FQNNGV. V lost 3 bases to trimming and J lost 6 bases, with 6 bases between them. The CDR3 DNA reads TGTGCCAGCAGCTTCGAGAGTCAGCCCCAGCATTTT. As protein: CASSFESQPQHF.

The chain uses TRBV9 and TRBJ1-4; D gene unclear. The V gene lost 1 base and the J gene lost 10 bases, with 17 bases spanning the gap. Germline V gene sequence: CDR1 SGDLS, CDR2 YYNGEE. This CDR3 is built from 15 residues. CDR3 coding DNA: TGTGCCAGCAGCGTAAGTTCGACAAGGGAAGGAAAACTGTTTTTT. This translates into CASSVSSTREGKLFF.

The sample holds a few counts of this clone. Other DNA sequences in this specimen translate into the identical CDR3. The V and J genes are TRBV15 and TRBJ2-7; D remains unclear. Germline CDR1 and CDR2: LNHNV and YYDKDF (reference sequence). There are 13 residues in the CDR3. The V and J ends lost 0 bases and 0 bases respectively, with 3 bases between them. CDR3: CATSRDVSYEQYF. The CDR3 DNA is TGTGCCACCAGCAGAGACGTCTCCTACGAGCAGTACTTC.

There are a few counts of this clone. The chain couples TRBV18 to TRBJ1-4; unclear D gene. This CDR3 is 13 amino acids long. Germline lookup yields CDR1 KGHSH and CDR2 LQKENI. V gave up 0 bases and J gave up 6 bases, with 5 bases separating them. CDR3 sequence reads: CASSPPADEKLFF. The CDR3 nucleotides are TGTGCCAGCTCACCACCAGCGGATGAAAAACTGTTTTTT.

This chain uses TRBV11-2 with TRBJ2-2; the D gene is possibly TRBD1 (5 bases). The V end was cut by 2 bases, the J end by 0 bases, with 10 bases between. This CDR3 has 16 residues. Germline loops: CDR1 SGHAT, CDR2 FQNNGV. The CDR3 DNA reads as TGTGCCAGCAGCTTACGGGCAGGGACGAACACCGGGGAGCTGTTTTTT. Translation: CASSLRAGTNTGELFF.